These 6 T cell receptor beta chains were all obtained from the same sample, sequenced in a study of shared clonotypes between healthy human individuals. The table came from immunoSEQ multiplex PCR; TCRdb's copy has only in-frame clones and leaves some out. The table has 2 million to 3 million clones, 93% seen once; the top ten hold around 0.4%. The sequencing input was naive CD4+ T cells from PBMCs. Indicated subset: CD45RA+ positively selected. These receptor sequences come from a man younger than 35 in good health. Some clones in this sample may be carry-over from other donors' samples.

The V gene is TRBV27, the J gene TRBJ2-7; TRBD1 matches at 8 bases. Germline V lookup: CDR1 MNHEY, CDR2 SMNVEV (reference sequence). Unmatched junction bases numbered 7, after V lost 3 bases and J lost 6 bases. The CDR3 length is 14 residues. This chain's CDR3 is CASSFQGAQAEQYF. The CDR3 DNA sequence: TGTGCCAGCAGTTTTCAGGGGGCGCAGGCCGAGCAGTACTTC.

V gene TRBV2 combines with J gene TRBJ2-1; 9 positions match TRBD2. The CDR3 has 15 residues. The V gene end was trimmed by 4 bases and the J gene end by 3 bases; junction bases not matched to a gene: 4. Looked up from germline, CDR1 is SNHLY and CDR2 is FYNNEI. In nucleotides, the CDR3 is TGTGCCAGCAGTGCAGCGGGAGGCGGCTACAATGAGCAGTTCTTC. This sequence encodes CASSAAGGGYNEQFF.

V usage is TRBV30 and J usage is TRBJ2-2; the D gene is possibly TRBD2 (5 bases). Germline CDR1 is GTSNPN and CDR2 is SVGIG (reference sequence). Between the trimmed V and J ends, which lost 5 bases and 1 base, there was a span of 11 bases. The CDR3 length is 14 residues. CDR3 in DNA: TGTGCCTGGGGAGCGGATCTGAACACCGGGGAGCTGTTTTTT. As protein: CAWGADLNTGELFF. Drawing the rest from reference TRBV30 and TRBJ2-2, the complete variable domain is SQTIHQWPATLVQPVGSPLSLECTVEGTSNPNLYWYRQAAGRGLQLLFYSVGIGQISSEVPQNLSASRPQDRQFILSSKKLLLSDSGFYLCAWGADLNTGELFFGEGSRLTVL.

The chain links TRBV6-5 to TRBJ1-2; 7 bases are a match to TRBD1. V was clipped by 5 bases and J by 10 bases; unmatched bases: 7. Germline CDR1 is MNHEY and CDR2 is SVGAGI. This CDR3 has 12 residues. CDR3 in DNA: TGTGCCAGCAGTAAGGGGGCTCTAGACTACACCTTC. Amino acid sequence: CASSKGALDYTF.

The rearrangement uses TRBV19 and TRBJ2-7; D remains ambiguous. The CDR3 runs to 14 residues. Germline values: CDR1 LNHDA, CDR2 SQIVND (reference sequence). V shed 3 bases and J shed 3 bases, with 12 bases lying between them. CDR3 nucleotide sequence: TGTGCCAGTAGTATCCTAGGACCAGGCTACGAGCAGTACTTC. It translates to CASSILGPGYEQYF. Full variable domain (missing parts from reference TRBV19 and TRBJ2-7): DGGITQSPKYLFRKEGQNVTLSCEQNLNHDAMYWYRQDPGQGLRLIYYSQIVNDFQKGDIAEGYSVSREKKESFPLTVTSAQKNPTAFYLCASSILGPGYEQYFGPGTRLTVT.

Remarks on this clone: The sample has other DNA sequences that encode this CDR3 too. This sequence joins TRBV20-1 and TRBJ2-5; D gene unclear. The V gene's germline CDR1 is DFQATT and CDR2 SNEGSKA (reference sequence). Between the trimmed V and J ends, which lost 3 bases and 5 bases, there was a span of 7 bases. The CDR3 length is 11 residues. The CDR3 DNA reads as TGCAGTGCTAGTCAGGCCGAGACCCAGTACTTC. This translates into CSASQAETQYF.